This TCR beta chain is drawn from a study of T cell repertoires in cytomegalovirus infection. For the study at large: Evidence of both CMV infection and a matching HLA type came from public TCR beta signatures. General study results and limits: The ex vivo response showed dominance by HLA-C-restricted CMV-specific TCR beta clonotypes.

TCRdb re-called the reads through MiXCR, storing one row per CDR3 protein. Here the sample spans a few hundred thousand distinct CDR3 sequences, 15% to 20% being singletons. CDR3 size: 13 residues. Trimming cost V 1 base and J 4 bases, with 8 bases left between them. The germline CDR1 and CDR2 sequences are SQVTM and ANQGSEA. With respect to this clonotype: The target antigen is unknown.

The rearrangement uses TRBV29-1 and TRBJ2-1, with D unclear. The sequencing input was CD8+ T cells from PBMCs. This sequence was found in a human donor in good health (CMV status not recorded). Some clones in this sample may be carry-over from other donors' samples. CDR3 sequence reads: CSVEVENYNEQFF. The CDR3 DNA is TGCAGCGTTGAAGTAGAGAATTACAATGAGCAGTTCTTC.